This T cell receptor (beta chain) was sequenced for a study of blood T cells in healthy people across ages. Each donor's blood draw was ten milliliters of peripheral blood. The second PCR ran about 6 to 11 cycles with a sample-barcoded 5' primer and J-beta primers. A template-switch adaptor containing 12 random nucleotides labeled each cDNA molecule. A minimum of 2.5 million CDR3-containing paired-end reads was obtained for each sample. TCRdb analysed the 5' RACE reads with MiXCR anew, one entry per CDR3 protein. Among about 1.5 million distinct CDR3 sequences listed, about 45% were seen once. V shed 8 bases and J 7 bases; nucleotides not matched to a gene: 11. The CDR3 has 13 amino acids. Germline V gene sequence: CDR1 MNHEY, CDR2 SVGEGT.

The TCR sequence derives from a woman aged 18-30 years in good health. Source material: blood. The chain has TRBV6-2 or TRBV6-3 and TRBJ2-7; 7 positions match TRBD1. As DNA, the CDR3 is TGTGCCAGCCAACGGGACAGCTCTTGGGAGCAGTACTTC. This gives the protein CASQRDSSWEQYF.